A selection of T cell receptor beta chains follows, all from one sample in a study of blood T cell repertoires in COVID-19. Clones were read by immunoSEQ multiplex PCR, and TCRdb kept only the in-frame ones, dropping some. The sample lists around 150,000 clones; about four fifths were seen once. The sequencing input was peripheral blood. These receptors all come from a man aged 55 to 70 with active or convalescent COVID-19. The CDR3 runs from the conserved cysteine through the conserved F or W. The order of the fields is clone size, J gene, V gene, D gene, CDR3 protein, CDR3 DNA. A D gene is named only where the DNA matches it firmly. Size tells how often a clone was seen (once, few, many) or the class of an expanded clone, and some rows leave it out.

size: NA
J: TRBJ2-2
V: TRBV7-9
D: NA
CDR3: CASSLPPGTNTGELFF
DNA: TGTGCCAGCAGCTTACCCCCAGGGACGAACACCGGGGAGCTGTTTTTT

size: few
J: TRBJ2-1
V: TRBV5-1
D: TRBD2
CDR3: CASSLGLAGGYEQFF
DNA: TGCGCCAGCAGCTTGGGACTAGCGGGAGGCTATGAGCAGTTCTTC

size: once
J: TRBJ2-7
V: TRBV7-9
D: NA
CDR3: CASSPIYEQYF
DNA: TGTGCCAGCAGCCCCATCTACGAGCAGTACTTC

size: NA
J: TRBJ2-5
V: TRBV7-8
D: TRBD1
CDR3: CASSARTGGGRETQYF
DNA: TGTGCCAGCAGCGCAAGGACAGGGGGAGGTCGGGAGACCCAGTACTTC

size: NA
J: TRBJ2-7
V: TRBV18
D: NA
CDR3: CASSPNTYNEQYF
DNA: TGTGCCAGCTCACCAAATACATATAACGAGCAGTACTTC

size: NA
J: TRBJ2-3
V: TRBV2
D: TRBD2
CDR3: CASRRLAGSTDTQYF
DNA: TGTGCCAGCAGACGCCTAGCGGGAAGCACAGATACGCAGTATTTT

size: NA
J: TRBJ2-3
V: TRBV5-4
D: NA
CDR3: CASSFLRDTRTDTQYF
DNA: TGTGCCAGCAGCTTCCTCCGGGACACCCGCACAGATACGCAGTATTTT

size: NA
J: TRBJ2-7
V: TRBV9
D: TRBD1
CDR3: CASSPRGQTYEQYF
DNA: TGTGCCAGCAGCCCCAGGGGGCAGACCTACGAGCAGTACTTC

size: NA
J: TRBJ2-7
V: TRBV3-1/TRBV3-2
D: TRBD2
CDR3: CASSQVRGLAGFSSYEQYF
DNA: TGTGCCAGCAGCCAAGTGCGGGGACTAGCGGGCTTCAGCTCCTACGAGCAGTACTTC

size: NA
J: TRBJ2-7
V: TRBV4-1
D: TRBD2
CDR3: CASSQEPLAGAVGEQYF
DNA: TGCGCCAGCAGCCAAGAACCCCTAGCGGGAGCCGTGGGGGAGCAGTACTTC

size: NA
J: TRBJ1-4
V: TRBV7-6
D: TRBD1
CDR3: CASTEGAGGARNEKLFF
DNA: TGTGCCAGCACAGAGGGAGCAGGGGGCGCGCGGAATGAAAAACTGTTTTTT

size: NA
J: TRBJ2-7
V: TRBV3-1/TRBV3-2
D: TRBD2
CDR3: CASSQASGRARSYEQYF
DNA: TGTGCCAGCAGCCAAGCCAGCGGGAGGGCCAGGTCCTACGAGCAGTACTTC

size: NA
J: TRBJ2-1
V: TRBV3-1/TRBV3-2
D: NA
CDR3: CASGTPPMYNEQFF
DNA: TGTGCCAGCGGGACTCCGCCGATGTACAATGAGCAGTTCTTC

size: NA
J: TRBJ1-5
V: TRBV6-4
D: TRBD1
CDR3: CARNYRGYSNQPQHF
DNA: TGTGCCAGGAACTACAGGGGTTATAGCAATCAGCCCCAGCATTTT

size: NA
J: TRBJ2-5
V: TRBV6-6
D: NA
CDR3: CASSPLHGETQYF
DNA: TGTGCCAGCAGCCCCCTGCACGGGGAGACCCAGTACTTC

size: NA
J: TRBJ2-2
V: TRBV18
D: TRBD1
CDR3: CASSPKTGVDTGELFF
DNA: TGTGCCAGCTCACCAAAAACAGGGGTTGACACCGGGGAGCTGTTTTTT

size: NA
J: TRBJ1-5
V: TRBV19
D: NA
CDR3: CASSPFVGLLSNQPQHF
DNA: TGTGCCAGTAGTCCCTTCGTTGGGCTGCTCAGCAATCAGCCCCAGCATTTT

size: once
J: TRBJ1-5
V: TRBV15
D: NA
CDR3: CATSRDRGSQPQHF
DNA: TGTGCCACCAGCAGAGATCGGGGGAGTCAGCCCCAGCATTTT

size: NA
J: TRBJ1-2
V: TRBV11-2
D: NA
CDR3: CASSPGTMYGYTF
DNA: TGTGCCAGCAGCCCGGGAACGATGTATGGCTACACCTTC

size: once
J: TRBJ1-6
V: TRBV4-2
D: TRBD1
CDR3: CASSQQGVYNSPLHF
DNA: TGTGCCAGCAGCCAACAGGGGGTTTATAATTCACCCCTCCACTTT

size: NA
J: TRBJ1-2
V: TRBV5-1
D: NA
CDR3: CASSLADSGGGYTF
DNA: TGCGCCAGCAGCCTGGCGGACAGTGGGGGAGGCTACACCTTC

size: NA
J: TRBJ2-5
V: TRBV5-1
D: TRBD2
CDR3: CASSQPARTLAGSQETQYF
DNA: TGCGCCAGCAGCCAACCCGCCCGTACACTAGCGGGGAGTCAAGAGACCCAGTACTTC

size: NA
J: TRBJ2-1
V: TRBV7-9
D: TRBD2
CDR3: CASSFSGGSYNEQFF
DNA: TGTGCCAGCAGCTTTAGCGGGGGCTCCTACAATGAGCAGTTCTTC

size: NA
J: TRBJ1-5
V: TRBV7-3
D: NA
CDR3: CASSSRGNGNQPQHF
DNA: TGTGCCAGCAGCTCCCGGGGGAACGGCAATCAGCCCCAGCATTTT

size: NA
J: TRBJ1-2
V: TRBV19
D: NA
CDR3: CASSIDIWAYGYTF
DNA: TGTGCCAGTAGTATAGACATTTGGGCCTATGGCTACACCTTC

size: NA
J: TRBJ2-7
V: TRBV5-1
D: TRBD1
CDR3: CASSKIRDRGPREQYF
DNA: TGCGCCAGCAGCAAAATCCGGGACAGGGGGCCGAGGGAGCAGTACTTC

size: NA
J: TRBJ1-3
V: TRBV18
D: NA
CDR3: CASSLGRQDLRGNTIYF
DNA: TGTGCCAGCTCACTGGGCCGCCAAGACCTGCGAGGAAACACCATATATTTT

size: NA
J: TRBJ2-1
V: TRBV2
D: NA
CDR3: CASRVITGGPMVEQFF
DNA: TGTGCCAGCAGAGTGATAACGGGGGGCCCCATGGTGGAGCAGTTCTTC

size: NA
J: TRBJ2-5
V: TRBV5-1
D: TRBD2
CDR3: CASSLATAGGETQYF
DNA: TGCGCCAGCAGTTTGGCGACAGCGGGAGGGGAGACCCAGTACTTC

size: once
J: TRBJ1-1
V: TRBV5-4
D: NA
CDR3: CASSLVNSMNTEAFF
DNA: TGTGCCAGCAGCTTAGTAAACAGTATGAACACTGAAGCTTTCTTT

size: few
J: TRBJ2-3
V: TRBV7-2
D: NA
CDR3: CASSLGGTLTGDTQYF
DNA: TGTGCCAGCAGCTTAGGAGGGACTCTAACGGGAGATACGCAGTATTTT

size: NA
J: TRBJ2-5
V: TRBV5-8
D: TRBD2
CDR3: CASSSAGGAQVQETQYF
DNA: TGTGCCAGCAGCTCAGCGGGGGGCGCCCAGGTCCAAGAGACCCAGTACTTC

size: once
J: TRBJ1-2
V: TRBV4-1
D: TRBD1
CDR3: CASSQHRDRSYGYTF
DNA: TGCGCCAGCAGCCAACACCGGGACAGGTCGTATGGCTACACCTTC

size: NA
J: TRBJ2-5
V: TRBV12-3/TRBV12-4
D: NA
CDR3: CASSQGNGETQYF
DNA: TGTGCCAGCAGCCAGGGAAATGGAGAGACCCAGTACTTC

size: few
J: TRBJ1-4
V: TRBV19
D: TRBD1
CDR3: CASSVQGANEKLFF
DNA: TGTGCCAGTAGCGTCCAGGGGGCTAATGAAAAACTGTTTTTT

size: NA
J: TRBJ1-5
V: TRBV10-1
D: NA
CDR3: CASSINNQPQHF
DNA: TGCGCCAGCAGTATTAACAATCAGCCCCAGCATTTT

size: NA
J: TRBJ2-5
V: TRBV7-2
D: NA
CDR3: CASSLSSSEETQYF
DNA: TGTGCCAGCAGCTTATCTTCTAGCGAAGAGACCCAGTACTTC

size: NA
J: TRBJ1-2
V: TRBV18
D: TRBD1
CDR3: CASSAQDRGNPYYGYTF
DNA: TGTGCCAGCTCAGCCCAGGACAGGGGGAATCCCTACTATGGCTACACCTTC

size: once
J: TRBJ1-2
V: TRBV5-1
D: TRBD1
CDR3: CASSWDRVDGYTF
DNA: TGCGCCAGCAGCTGGGACAGGGTTGATGGCTACACCTTC

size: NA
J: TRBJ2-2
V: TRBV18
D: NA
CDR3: CASSGRHTGELFF
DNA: TGTGCCAGCTCAGGCCGCCACACCGGGGAGCTGTTTTTT

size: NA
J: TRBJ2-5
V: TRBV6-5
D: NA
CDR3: CASSLLQLKETQYF
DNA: TGTGCCAGCAGTCTTTTACAGCTAAAAGAGACCCAGTACTTC

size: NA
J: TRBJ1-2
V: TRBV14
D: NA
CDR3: CASSQFTGTNRYTF
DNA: TGTGCCAGCAGCCAATTTACAGGGACGAATCGCTACACCTTC

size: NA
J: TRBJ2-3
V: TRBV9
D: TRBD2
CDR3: CASSTGLADTQYF
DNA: TGTGCCAGCAGCACCGGACTAGCAGATACGCAGTATTTT

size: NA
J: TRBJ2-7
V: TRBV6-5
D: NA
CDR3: CASRLQAAYEQYF
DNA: TGTGCCAGCAGGCTACAGGCAGCCTACGAGCAGTACTTC

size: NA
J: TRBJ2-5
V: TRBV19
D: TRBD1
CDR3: CASSSHRQGIQYF
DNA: TGTGCCAGTAGTTCTCATCGACAGGGGATCCAGTACTTC

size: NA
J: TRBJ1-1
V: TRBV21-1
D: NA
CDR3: CASSTWTGGTEAFF
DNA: TGTGCCAGCAGCACCTGGACAGGTGGGACTGAAGCTTTCTTT

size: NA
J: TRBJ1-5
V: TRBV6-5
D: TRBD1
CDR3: CASSRQGNQPQHF
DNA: TGTGCCAGCAGTAGACAGGGTAATCAGCCCCAGCATTTT

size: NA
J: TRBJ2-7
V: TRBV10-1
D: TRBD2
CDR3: CASSDSGLAGYEQYF
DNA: TGCGCCAGCAGTGACTCAGGACTAGCGGGGTACGAGCAGTACTTC

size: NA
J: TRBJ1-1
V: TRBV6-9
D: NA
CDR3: CASSSPDLSNTEAFF
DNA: TGTGCCAGCAGTTCTCCGGACTTGTCGAACACTGAAGCTTTCTTT

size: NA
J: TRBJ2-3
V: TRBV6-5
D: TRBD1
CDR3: CASGPGQGAVDTQYF
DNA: TGTGCCAGCGGGCCGGGACAGGGGGCGGTGGATACGCAGTATTTT

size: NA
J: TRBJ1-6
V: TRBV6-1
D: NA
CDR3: CASSEVGQGSNSPLHF
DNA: TGTGCCAGCAGTGAAGTCGGGCAGGGATCGAATTCACCCCTCCACTTT

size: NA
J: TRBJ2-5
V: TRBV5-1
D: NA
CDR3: CASSGSEETQYF
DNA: TGCGCCAGCAGCGGTTCAGAAGAGACCCAGTACTTC

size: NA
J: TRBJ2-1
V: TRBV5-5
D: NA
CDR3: CASSLAIRDNEQFF
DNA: TGTGCCAGCAGCTTGGCGATCAGGGATAATGAGCAGTTCTTC

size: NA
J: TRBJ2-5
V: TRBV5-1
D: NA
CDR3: CASSLGSLSETQYF
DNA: TGCGCCAGCAGCTTGGGTTCGTTGTCAGAGACCCAGTACTTC

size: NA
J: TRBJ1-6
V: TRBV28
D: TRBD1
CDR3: CASSPGQGRSPLHF
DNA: TGTGCCAGCAGTCCCGGACAGGGGAGATCACCCCTCCACTTT

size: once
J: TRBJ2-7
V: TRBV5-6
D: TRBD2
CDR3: CASSLGLAGQSEQYF
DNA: TGTGCCAGCAGCCTAGGACTAGCGGGACAGAGCGAGCAGTACTTC